Below, one T cell receptor (beta chain) is given with its context. Clones were read by immunoSEQ multiplex PCR, and TCRdb kept only the in-frame ones, dropping some. The sample has roughly 23,000 clones; roughly 44% are singletons. Each mixed lymphocyte reaction held approximately 200,000 CFSE-labeled responders and approximately 200,000 irradiated violet-dye-labeled stimulators. Post-reaction, proliferating CD3+CD4+ and CD3+CD8+ responders (CFSE-low) were sorted. Germline-derived CDR1 and CDR2 are MNHEY and SMNVEV (reference sequence). V was cut by 6 bases and J by 0 bases, with 12 bases left in between. The CDR3 is made up of 15 amino acids. This specimen comes from a study of graft-versus-host responses after intestinal transplantation. Study in general: Multivisceral, liver-intestinal, or isolated intestinal transplants were performed in recipients. Recipients across the board were started on anti-thymocyte globulin induction, then kept on tacrolimus and steroids for about three years.

The study, taken as a whole, reports: The presence of high graft-versus-host to host-versus-graft clonal ratios in allografts characterized patients with graft-donor T cell macrochimerism.

The sample was alloreactive CD8+ T cells from a mixed lymphocyte reaction culture, taken before transplantation. The subset here: CFSE-low proliferating T cells sorted from roughly six-day pre-transplant mixed lymphocyte reaction (GvH or HvG direction). V and J are TRBV27 and TRBJ1-5; the D gene is possibly TRBD1 (6 bases). The sequence was collected from a human patient who was an organ donor for intestinal transplantation. The CDR3 nucleotides are TGTGCCAGCAGACAGGGTACCCATAGCAATCAGCCCCAGCATTTT. It translates to CASRQGTHSNQPQHF.